These 20 T cell receptor beta chains came from one sample sequenced in a study of CD8+ T cells in alopecia areata. Treatment given: oral pan-JAK inhibitor, 5-10 mg twice daily. Extracted RNA was reverse transcribed, and the resulting cDNA served as sequencing template. Profiled with immunoSEQ multiplex PCR; TCRdb holds only in-frame clones, not every one. Altogether over 100,000 clones are present, around 53% being singletons, with the ten largest covering about 0.5%. The input for sequencing was CD4+ T cells sorted from blood, taken at week 4, from a patient treated with tofacitinib. These receptors were obtained from a human donor with alopecia areata.

The chain carries TRBV28 and TRBJ1-1, with TRBD1 matching over 7 bases. J lost 1 base, V lost 5 bases, and 7 bases had no gene match. CDR3 size: 15 residues. CDR1 and CDR2 from the germline V gene are MDHEN and SYDVKM. Written as DNA, the CDR3 is TGTGCCAGCAGTCCGCGGACAGGTAGGAACACTGAAGCTTTCTTT. Translation gives CASSPRTGRNTEAFF. The variable domain in full, completed from reference TRBV28 and TRBJ1-1, reads DVKVTQSSRYLVKRTGEKVFLECVQDMDHENMFWYRQDPGLGLRLIYFSYDVKMKEKGDIPEGYSVSREKKERFSLILESASTNQTSMYLCASSPRTGRNTEAFFGQGTRLTVV.

This clone was observed a handful of times. The genes are TRBV14 and TRBJ2-1; 11 bases align to TRBD2. The V gene end was trimmed by 7 bases and the J gene end by 1 base; junction bases not matched to a gene: 9. Looked up from germline, CDR1 is SGHDN and CDR2 is FVKESK. The CDR3 sequence is 17 residues long. The CDR3 DNA reads TGTGCCAGCATCGCCGGGCTAGCGGGAGGTTCCTACAATGAGCAGTTCTTC. Its protein is CASIAGLAGGSYNEQFF.

This chain links TRBV29-1 with TRBJ2-3, with D perhaps matching TRBD1 (6 bases). V was cut by 4 bases and J by 0 bases, with 11 bases left in between. The CDR3 totals 14 residues. Germline V gives CDR1 SQVTM, CDR2 ANQGSEA. CDR3 in DNA: TGCAGCGTTGGGACAGCCTTTAGCACAGATACGCAGTATTTT. Encoded protein: CSVGTAFSTDTQYF.

The J gene is TRBJ1-2, the V gene TRBV27; tentative D call: TRBD1 (5 bases). The germline CDR1 and CDR2 sequences are MNHEY and SMNVEV (reference sequence). V was shortened by 2 bases and J by 0 bases, with 10 bases between the two germline ends. CDR3 length equals 15 residues. The CDR3 DNA is TGTGCCAGCAGTTTACTCGGGGGAACTAACTATGGCTACACCTTC. Its protein is CASSLLGGTNYGYTF.

In this sample, this clone turned up a few times. The chain recombines TRBV30 with TRBJ2-1; D might be TRBD1 or TRBD2, each matching 5 bases. CDR1 GTSNPN and CDR2 SVGIG come from the germline V gene (reference sequence). The CDR3 runs 13 residues. V gave up 6 bases and J gave up 3 bases, with 12 bases separating them. CDR3 sequence reads: CACTGTDYNEQFF. CDR3 DNA: TGTGCCTGCACCGGGACGGACTACAATGAGCAGTTCTTC.

This chain links TRBV11-2 with TRBJ2-1; D may match TRBD1 or TRBD2 (6 bases each). V shed 4 bases and J shed 3 bases, with 16 bases lying between them. The germline CDR1 and CDR2 sequences are SGHAT and FQNNGV. The CDR3 has 16 amino acids. The CDR3 loop is CASSSRLGGIYNEQFF. The CDR3 coding sequence is TGTGCCAGCAGCTCCCGACTAGGGGGAATCTACAATGAGCAGTTCTTC.

This chain uses TRBV29-1 with TRBJ1-1, with 7 bases matching TRBD1. V was pared by 7 bases and J by 4 bases, with 9 bases of the junction left unmatched. Germline CDR1 reads SQVTM; CDR2 reads ANQGSEA. This CDR3 contains 13 residues. CDR3 sequence: CSAGTGESTEAFF. CDR3 sequence (DNA): TGCAGCGCTGGAACAGGGGAATCCACTGAAGCTTTCTTT.

In this sample, this clone turned up a few times. The CDR3 loop reads CASSSTGDTQYF. As DNA, the CDR3 is TGTGCCAGCAGCTCGACCGGAGATACGCAGTATTTT. The gene calls are TRBV5-5 and TRBJ2-3, with no clear D. The CDR3 contains 12 residues. V lost 3 bases, J lost 5 bases, and 7 bases lay in between. Germline V CDR1 and CDR2: SGHKS, YYEKEE (reference sequence).

The chain couples TRBV27 to TRBJ1-5; D remains unclear. The CDR3 is 16 amino acids. V was pared by 6 bases and J by 6 bases, with 21 bases between. Looked up from germline, CDR1 is MNHEY and CDR2 is SMNVEV (reference sequence). DNA of the CDR3: TGTGCCAGCAGATTACCTAAGGGAGGACGGAGTCAGCCCCAGCATTTT. Translating gives CASRLPKGGRSQPQHF.

This clone was seen a handful of times. This CDR3 reads CASRRQGVTDTQYF. CDR3 nucleotide sequence: TGTGCCAGCAGAAGACAGGGAGTCACAGATACGCAGTATTTT. V and J are TRBV7-9 and TRBJ2-3, with 7 bases identical to TRBD1. V lost 6 bases to trimming and J lost 2 bases; unmatched junction nucleotides: 5. This CDR3 contains 14 residues. Germline V lookup: CDR1 SEHNR, CDR2 FQNEAQ (reference sequence). The variable domain in full, completed from reference TRBV7-9 and TRBJ2-3, reads DTGVSQNPRHKITKRGQNVTFRCDPISEHNRLYWYRQTLGQGPEFLTYFQNEAQLEKSRLLSDRFSAERPKGSFSTLEIQRTEQGDSAMYLCASRRQGVTDTQYFGPGTRLTVL.

About this clone itself: Other DNA sequences in this specimen translate into the identical CDR3. This chain links TRBV29-1 with TRBJ2-1; D unclear. Germline loops: CDR1 SQVTM, CDR2 ANQGSEA. This CDR3 region has 12 residues. Trimming removed 2 bases from V and 4 bases from J, with 6 bases in between. Written as DNA, the CDR3 is TGCAGCGTTGAAAGAGGTTACAATGAGCAGTTCTTC. Amino acid sequence: CSVERGYNEQFF.

The chain couples TRBV9 to TRBJ2-7; TRBD2 agrees at 7 bases. CDR3 size: 15 residues. V shed 2 bases and J 5 bases; nucleotides not matched to a gene: 10. Germline lookup yields CDR1 SGDLS and CDR2 YYNGEE. This CDR3 reads CASSVSGLGVNEQYF. DNA of the CDR3: TGTGCCAGCAGCGTCAGTGGACTAGGTGTTAACGAGCAGTACTTC.

The V call is TRBV18, the J call TRBJ2-3; no reliable D call. Per germline, CDR1 KGHSH and CDR2 LQKENI. The CDR3 is 12 residues long. Deletions cut 3 bases from V and 2 bases from J, with 3 bases between. As DNA, the CDR3 is TGTGCCAGCTCACCCAACACAGATACGCAGTATTTT. This translates into CASSPNTDTQYF.

In its sample, this clone was seen a few times. The V and J genes are TRBV5-1 and TRBJ2-7; TRBD1 aligns across 10 bases. Trimming at V came to 4 bases and at J to 0 bases, leaving 7 bases not matched to a gene. The CDR3 covers 16 residues. Germline V lookup: CDR1 SGHRS, CDR2 YFSETQ. The CDR3 DNA follows: TGCGCCAGCAGCGGCATTGACAGGGGGCGCTCCTACGAGCAGTACTTC. This sequence encodes CASSGIDRGRSYEQYF.

This clone was counted between two and nine times. The chain couples TRBV15 to TRBJ1-4; TRBD1 matches 7 bases. Germline CDR1 and CDR2: LNHNV and YYDKDF (reference sequence). The CDR3 runs 15 residues. V shed 3 bases, J shed 4 bases, and the junction held 5 bases outside the gene matches. CDR3 sequence reads: CATSRSTGRNEKLFF. As DNA, the CDR3 is TGTGCCACCAGCAGGTCGACAGGGCGTAATGAAAAACTGTTTTTT.

This clone was seen a handful of times. The rearrangement uses TRBV30 and TRBJ2-7; D perhaps matches TRBD1 (6 bases). CDR3 length equals 12 residues. Per the germline V gene, CDR1 is GTSNPN and CDR2 is SVGIG (reference sequence). Trimming shortened V by 0 bases and J by 6 bases, and 9 bases separated the two germline ends. DNA for the CDR3: TGTGCCTGGAGTGTAGTCAGGGGCGAGCAGTACTTC. This translates into CAWSVVRGEQYF. Using reference TRBV30 and TRBJ2-7 for the parts outside the CDR3, the full variable domain is SQTIHQWPATLVQPVGSPLSLECTVEGTSNPNLYWYRQAAGRGLQLLFYSVGIGQISSEVPQNLSASRPQDRQFILSSKKLLLSDSGFYLCAWSVVRGEQYFGPGTRLTVT.

The chain carries TRBV30 and TRBJ2-3; TRBD1 matches at 12 bases. The CDR3 covers 15 residues. CDR1 is GTSNPN, CDR2 SVGIG, per germline (reference sequence). Trimming at V came to 1 base and at J to 7 bases, leaving 6 bases not matched to a gene. The CDR3 DNA sequence: TGTGCCTGGAGTGGGGACAGGGGGCTTTCTAATACGCAGTATTTT. Protein product: CAWSGDRGLSNTQYF.

Only a few counts were recorded for this clone. The chain combines TRBV7-9 with TRBJ2-1; TRBD2 matches at 7 bases. CDR1 and CDR2 from the germline V gene are SEHNR and FQNEAQ (reference sequence). The V and J ends lost 4 bases and 11 bases, in that order; junction bases with no gene match: 5. This CDR3 is 12 amino acids long. The CDR3 DNA follows: TGTGCCAGCAGCTCCAGCGGGACCCAGCAGTTCTTC. This gives the protein CASSSSGTQQFF.

V usage is TRBV7-3 and J usage is TRBJ2-7, with D unresolved. The CDR3 is 15 residues long. Germline CDR1 reads SGHTA; CDR2 reads FQGTGA. V was shortened by 4 bases and J by 2 bases, with 15 bases between the two germline ends. CDR3 coding DNA: TGTGCCAGCAGCTACCAAAAGGGCTACGCCTACGAGCAGTACTTC. Translated: CASSYQKGYAYEQYF. Full variable domain (missing parts from reference TRBV7-3 and TRBJ2-7): GAGVSQTPSNKVTEKGKYVELRCDPISGHTALYWYRQSLGQGPEFLIYFQGTGAADDSGLPNDRFFAVRPEGSVSTLKIQRTERGDSAVYLCASSYQKGYAYEQYFGPGTRLTVT.

This clone was detected only once. The chain employs TRBV9 and TRBJ2-1; 12 nucleotides agree with TRBD2. Germline V gives CDR1 SGDLS, CDR2 YYNGEE. V was clipped by 0 bases and J by 4 bases; unmatched bases: 8. The CDR3 spans 18 residues. CDR3 nucleotides: TGTGCCAGCAGCGTAGGGTTGCTAGCGGGAGGGCTATACAATGAGCAGTTCTTC. This sequence encodes CASSVGLLAGGLYNEQFF.